This T cell receptor (beta chain) comes out of a study of CD8 T cell repertoires and HIV-1 epitope variants. Study details: Controls were a CMV, EBV and flu pool, Ebola AY9, and no peptide.

TCRdb keeps only in-frame clones here, not all; method: immunoSEQ multiplex PCR. Of 90,000 or so clones in the sample, roughly 81% are singletons; the top ten hold more than 25%. The CDR3 covers 13 residues. V lost 7 bases and J lost 3, with 13 bases in between. Germline V gene data show CDR1 as SEHNR and CDR2 as FQNEAQ (reference sequence). This chain uses TRBV7-9 with TRBJ2-7; either TRBD1 or TRBD2 may fit D (5 bases each). The sample taken for sequencing was uncultured baseline CD8+ T cells from peripheral blood mononuclear cells (PBMCs). The receptor was derived from a male donor with HIV. In DNA form, the CDR3 reads TGTGCCAGCACCCAAGGGACCTACTACGAGCAGTACTTC. Its protein product is CASTQGTYYEQYF.